This T cell receptor beta chain comes out of a study of T-cell reconstitution after alpha-beta-depleted transplantation in children. Study-wide findings and caveats: T-cell counts and diversity were attributed mostly to newly produced T cells one year after transplant. Several hundred expanded graft clones reportedly gave rise to the alpha-beta T cells present about two months after transplant. Recipient T cells and thymic progenitors that survived gave rise to the high TCRbeta diversity observed at day 60 in some patients.

This clonotype was picked up many times. Antigen: not known. The trim removed 6 bases at V and 8 bases at J, leaving 13 bases unmatched. This CDR3 has 15 residues. As it was prepared, the TCRbeta library received unique molecular identifiers. TCRdb fed the PCR reads into MiXCR, producing one record per CDR3 protein. The sample contains approximately 30,000 distinct CDR3 sequences, around 7% of which appear only once. The sequencing here drew on peripheral blood, taken 60 days after TCRalphabeta/CD19-depleted stem cell transplant. The rearrangement joins TRBV12-3 or TRBV12-4 to TRBJ1-2; TRBD1 matches 9 bases. This clonotype originated in a child younger than two who had a stem cell transplant for acute myeloid leukemia, so the T cells may come from the graft donor. CDR3 nucleotides: TGTGCCAGCAGACCCTCCGGACAGGGGCGCTCGGGCTACACCTTC. Translated: CASRPSGQGRSGYTF.